Below, 30 T cell receptor beta chains from the same sample are listed, as sequenced in a study of T cells expressing NK-cell markers. Each CDR3 protein gets one entry in TCRdb, which reprocessed the 5' RACE reads and gives no DNA. This table holds fewer than 400,000 distinct CDR3 sequences. The sequencing sample was made of blood T cells: a sorted CD56 or NKG2C T cell subset, CD4+ or CD8+ T cells, or bulk PBMC T cells (not recorded which). These receptor sequences come from a man aged 18-69 years in good health.

The CDR3: CASSGRYDSYNSPLHF. The chain combines TRBV6-1 with TRBJ1-6. Germline lookup yields CDR1 MNHNS and CDR2 SASEGT. The CDR3 totals 16 residues.

V and J are TRBV6-2 or TRBV6-3 and TRBJ2-7; TCRdb lists TRBD1, though no DNA is available to test this call. Looked up from germline, CDR1 is MNHEY and CDR2 is SVGEGT. This CDR3 is built from 16 residues. The CDR3: CASRDELPGLGYEQYF.

This chain links TRBV19 with TRBJ2-3. Germline lookup yields CDR1 LNHDA and CDR2 SQIVND (reference sequence). This CDR3 has 14 residues. The CDR3 sequence is CASSIPNTGDTQYF.

The chain uses TRBV7-8 and TRBJ2-1; TCRdb indicates TRBD1, and absent DNA this call remains unverified. The CDR3 covers 16 residues. Germline-derived CDR1 and CDR2 are SGHVS and FQNEAQ. CDR3 sequence: CASSLGGGGMGNEQFF.

Here the CDR3 reads CASSGPRTAFF. This chain uses TRBV6-1 with TRBJ1-1. The germline V gene encodes CDR1 MNHNS and CDR2 SASEGT. This CDR3 region has 11 residues.

This chain joins TRBV7-8 and TRBJ2-3; the D gene TCRdb calls, TRBD1, cannot be checked with no DNA. The length of the CDR3 is 17 residues. CDR1 SGHVS and CDR2 FQNEAQ come from the germline V gene. The CDR3 region is CASSLGVFRGETDTQYF.

This chain uses TRBV27 with TRBJ2-7. The CDR3 has 13 residues. CDR1 and CDR2 from the germline V gene are MNHEY and SMNVEV (reference sequence). This CDR3 reads CASRRIGSYEQYF.

This chain uses TRBV5-1 with TRBJ1-1; TCRdb reports TRBD1, a call that lacks DNA to check it against. Per the germline V gene, CDR1 is SGHRS and CDR2 is YFSETQ. The CDR3 contains 12 residues. The CDR3 loop reads CASSPEGARAFF. Using reference TRBV5-1 and TRBJ1-1 for the parts outside the CDR3, the full variable domain is KAGVTQTPRYLIKTRGQQVTLSCSPISGHRSVSWYQQTPGQGLQFLFEYFSETQRNKGNFPGRFSGRQFSNSRSEMNVSTLELGDSALYLCASSPEGARAFFGQGTRLTVV.

The chain joins TRBV28 to TRBJ2-7; TCRdb selects TRBD1, and the lack of DNA leaves this call unchecked. The CDR3 contains 14 residues. Germline CDR1 MDHEN, CDR2 SYDVKM. The CDR3 is CASISITGAYEQYF.

The chain employs TRBV28 and TRBJ2-7. The CDR3 spans 13 residues. From germline, CDR1 is MDHEN and CDR2 SYDVKM. CDR3: CASSSSRFDEQYF.

The chain employs TRBV6-2 or TRBV6-3 and TRBJ2-7; the TCRdb D gene call, TRBD1, has no DNA to confirm it. The CDR3 loop spans 13 amino acids. Germline V gene sequence: CDR1 MNHEY, CDR2 SVGEGT. The CDR3 loop is CASSLGGRDEQYF.

The chain is built from TRBV27 and TRBJ2-7; TCRdb lists TRBD1, though no DNA is available to test this call. Germline V lookup: CDR1 MNHEY, CDR2 SMNVEV (reference sequence). This CDR3 has 15 residues. CDR3 loop: CASTMRQGGNYEQYF.

The chain uses TRBV10-2 and TRBJ2-5; TCRdb calls TRBD1, which cannot be checked without DNA. This CDR3 contains 19 residues. In germline, CDR1 is WSHSY, CDR2 SAAADI. CDR3: CASSESRGFTGGKEETQYF.

The chain links TRBV6-6 to TRBJ1-6. The length of the CDR3 is 12 residues. Germline V gives CDR1 MNHNY, CDR2 SVGAGI (reference sequence). This CDR3 is CASSYAPPPLHF.

The chain uses TRBV11-1 and TRBJ2-1; there is no DNA to check the TCRdb D call of TRBD2. CDR3 size: 18 residues. Germline-derived CDR1 and CDR2 are SGHAT and FQDESV (reference sequence). The CDR3 sequence is CASSTHPSGGSSYNEQFF.

The chain uses TRBV18 and TRBJ2-1. CDR1 KGHSH and CDR2 LQKENI come from the germline V gene. CDR3 length: 16 residues. This CDR3 is CASSPSLAISYNEQFF.

The rearrangement joins TRBV12-5 to TRBJ2-3. This CDR3 contains 16 residues. CDR1 is LGHNT, CDR2 FRNRAP, per germline. The CDR3 reads CASGSPTYPSTDTQYF.

The chain links TRBV7-2 to TRBJ2-7; TCRdb's D gene call, TRBD1, goes unchecked for lack of DNA. This CDR3 region has 16 residues. Germline loops: CDR1 SGHTA, CDR2 FQGNSA. The CDR3 spells CASSADRGRLGYEQYF. Variable domain in full (rest from reference TRBV7-2 and TRBJ2-7): GAGVSQSPSNKVTEKGKDVELRCDPISGHTALYWYRQSLGQGLEFLIYFQGNSAPDKSGLPSDRFSAERTGGSVSTLTIQRTQQEDSAVYLCASSADRGRLGYEQYFGPGTRLTVT.

V gene TRBV12-3 or TRBV12-4 combines with J gene TRBJ2-6; TCRdb proposes TRBD1, but this gene call is untestable without DNA. The CDR3 is made up of 16 amino acids. This chain's CDR3 is CASRRGTGSGANVLTF.

The chain uses TRBV10-3 and TRBJ2-1. Per the germline V gene, CDR1 is ENHRY and CDR2 is SYGVKD. The CDR3 sequence is 13 residues long. The chain's CDR3 is CAISESGQNEQFF.

V usage is TRBV11-1 and J usage is TRBJ2-5; lacking DNA, the TRBD1 call made by TCRdb goes unchecked. The CDR3 has 18 amino acids. CDR1 SGHAT and CDR2 FQDESV come from the germline V gene (reference sequence). The CDR3 loop is CASSFFLLTTGGKETQYF.

The CDR3 region is CASSLGSGALVNEQYF. The chain has TRBV7-8 and TRBJ2-7; the TCRdb D gene call, TRBD1, has no DNA to confirm it. Germline values: CDR1 SGHVS, CDR2 FQNEAQ. The CDR3 contains 16 residues.

The chain carries TRBV7-8 and TRBJ2-7; the D call from TCRdb, TRBD1, cannot be confirmed without DNA. The germline CDR1 and CDR2 sequences are SGHVS and FQNEAQ. This CDR3 is 13 amino acids long. The CDR3 region is CASSFTGAYEQYF.

The chain links TRBV19 to TRBJ2-7. The CDR3 has 15 residues. Germline CDR1 and CDR2: LNHDA and SQIVND (reference sequence). CDR3 protein: CASSADAGYPYEQYF.

Here the CDR3 reads CASSKTVAPLAKNIQYF. V usage is TRBV12-3 or TRBV12-4 and J usage is TRBJ2-4; TCRdb lists TRBD1, though no DNA is available to test this call. CDR3 length: 17 residues.

The rearrangement uses TRBV7-8 and TRBJ1-2; with no DNA, the TCRdb D assignment of TRBD1 cannot be verified. The CDR3 spans 14 residues. Germline V gene sequence: CDR1 SGHVS, CDR2 FQNEAQ. CDR3: CASSRDGPNYGYTF.

The chain couples TRBV7-8 to TRBJ1-1; the D call from TCRdb, TRBD1, cannot be confirmed without DNA. This CDR3 spans 18 amino acids. The germline V gene has CDR1 SGHVS and CDR2 FQNEAQ. This CDR3 reads CASSLYGTGGPQGTEAFF.

This sequence joins TRBV20-1 and TRBJ2-1; the TCRdb D gene call, TRBD2, has no DNA to confirm it. The CDR3 extends over 13 amino acids. Germline CDR1 DFQATT, CDR2 SNEGSKA (reference sequence). The CDR3 loop is CSAISGGLNEQFF.

This sequence joins TRBV12-3 or TRBV12-4 and TRBJ1-5. The CDR3 extends over 15 amino acids. The CDR3: CASSFSDLIDQPQHF.

This chain links TRBV28 with TRBJ2-2; no DNA is available, so the TRBD1 call from TCRdb remains unchecked. The length of the CDR3 is 15 residues. Germline V gives CDR1 MDHEN, CDR2 SYDVKM. The CDR3 sequence: CASKKGGANTGELFF. The full variable domain, its missing parts supplied by reference TRBV28 and TRBJ2-2, is DVKVTQSSRYLVKRTGEKVFLECVQDMDHENMFWYRQDPGLGLRLIYFSYDVKMKEKGDIPEGYSVSREKKERFSLILESASTNQTSMYLCASKKGGANTGELFFGEGSRLTVL.